This TCR beta chain was observed in a study of naive and memory T cell subsets (dated by TCRdb to 2017 to 2019). For context, the study as a whole: In the figure summarizing the skin biopsy and whole blood samples, roughly 10 blood donors, 7 tuberculin skin test biopsies and 3 saline control biopsies were reported. PCR2 was typically run as a SYBR Green qPCR and stopped at a set threshold, although low-input samples could use end-point PCR of 5 to 6 cycles instead. What the study reported, not specific to this receptor: The RNA-based method was acknowledged to be potentially sensitive to changes in TCR transcripts with T cell activation and differentiation.

At least ten counts were recorded for this clonotype. Which antigen it targets is not known. There are no base qualities to consult, and no much larger clone falls within one base. Using 3' ligation of a UMI-containing oligonucleotide to TCR cDNA, the study laid out a robust and sensitive protocol to amplify, sequence and analyze TCRs. For whole blood analysis, approximately 2.4 ml of peripheral blood was collected from healthy adult volunteers into Tempus tubes, and RNA was extracted following the manufacturer's instructions. Total RNA was treated with RQ1 DNase, without cell sorting, prior to reverse transcription, with an input of about 1 to 1,100 ng being targeted. To check how robust the pipeline was in samples where T cells make up a minority population, libraries were built from skin biopsies and whole blood. Libraries were constructed by 5' RACE. Four rounds of PCR, run with the SP2 primer together with nested alpha and beta constant region primers, were used to amplify the ligated cDNA. For the blood and skin samples, TCR RNA was reverse transcribed with SuperScript IV using primers for the alpha and beta constant regions. Using T4 RNA ligase 1, an oligonucleotide carrying both the Illumina SP2 primer and a UMI was ligated onto the 3' end of the cDNA. The 12-nucleotide UMI was composed of two random hexamers separated by an eight-base spacer, which was included to prevent hairpin formation. TCR alpha and beta chain libraries were processed separately from the second PCR onward, with dual indexing for multiplexing. After pooling, the indexed libraries were analyzed by capillary electrophoresis and sequenced on either an Illumina MiSeq or NextSeq. PhiX DNA at about 5-8% was added to the libraries to raise base diversity and improve cluster recognition. The original pipeline was this. UMIs were extracted from read 2 by Demultiplexor and combined with the TCR sequence from read 1, and reads were split according to sample indices. Decombinator identified V and J genes and V-J junctions, assigning each TCR a five-part identifier including V and J deletions. Collapsinator used UMIs to correct sequencing errors and PCR amplification heterogeneity, producing a UMI-based abundance for each TCR. CDR3Translator turned identifiers into nucleotide sequence, translated that sequence into amino acids, and pulled out CDR3 regions based on terminal motifs. After normalization to the amount of input RNA, the error-corrected alpha and beta TCR counts from blood and from skin were compared. TCRdb redid the processing of the public reads, applying fastp at Q25 and MiXCR, and retained in-frame beta chains. Rows with one shared CDR3 protein collapse into an entry with the most common genes and DNA. TCRdb's processing, not the authors', yielded these V and J calls. In this sample the table shows around 48,000 distinct CDR3 sequences, around 4.7% of which occur a single time. The ten largest clones capture around 0.84% of the sample.

The germline V gene provides CDR1 SGHTA and CDR2 FQGNSA. Trimming removed 5 bases from V and 4 bases from J, leaving 14 bases between the germline ends. From cysteine to phenylalanine, the CDR3 is 14 amino acids long. Only the CDR3 part of the read is kept: 42 bases, read in frame from the first base. The V and J segments used are TRBV7-2 and TRBJ1-1, with no confidently assigned D gene. This receptor was identified in a female donor in good health. The sequenced DNA is TGTGCCAGCAGCCTAATAGATGTGGGCACTGAAGCTTTCTTT. The resulting protein is CASSLIDVGTEAFF.